The rows below give T cell receptor beta chains drawn from one sample of a study of PD-1 blockade in classical Hodgkin lymphoma. Produced via immunoSEQ multiplex PCR; TCRdb's table is partial and in-frame only. The sample has 40,000 to 65,000 clones, roughly nine tenths seen once; the top ten hold approximately 7%. This material consisted of peripheral blood mononuclear cells (PBMCs), taken before the fourth cycle of nivolumab. Receptor source: a human donor with classical Hodgkin lymphoma. Each CDR3 is given with its conserved first and last residue. D genes are given only for firm matches. Clone size appears in some rows only: once, few, many, or a class for an expanded clone.

NA | NA | TRBJ1-1 | TRBV6-1 | CASSDGAENTEAFF | TGTGCCAGCAGTGATGGGGCAGAGAACACTGAAGCTTTCTTT
TRBD2 | NA | TRBJ2-5 | TRBV5-1 | CASSLGAGGPETQYF | TGCGCCAGCAGCTTGGGGGCGGGGGGGCCGGAGACCCAGTACTTC
NA | NA | TRBJ2-7 | TRBV6-1 | CASSTYEQYF | TGTGCCAGCAGCACCTACGAGCAGTACTTC
TRBD2 | NA | TRBJ2-1 | TRBV9 | CASSVSSGEYLYNEQFF | TGTGCCAGCAGCGTTTCTAGCGGGGAGTATTTGTACAATGAGCAGTTCTTC
NA | NA | TRBJ1-5 | TRBV10-3 | CAIGAYSNQPQHF | TGTGCCATCGGCGCTTATAGCAATCAGCCCCAGCATTTT
TRBD1 | NA | TRBJ1-1 | TRBV7-9 | CASSATGDTEAFF | TGTGCCAGCAGCGCAACAGGGGACACTGAAGCTTTCTTT
TRBD1 | NA | TRBJ2-3 | TRBV5-1 | CASRLGQGFTDTQYF | TGCGCCAGCAGATTAGGACAGGGATTCACAGATACGCAGTATTTT
TRBD1 | NA | TRBJ1-2 | TRBV9 | CASSPSPGTGTGYTF | TGTGCCAGCAGCCCGAGTCCCGGGACAGGGACTGGCTACACCTTC
NA | NA | TRBJ1-4 | TRBV25-1 | CASSEARSNEKLFF | TGTGCCAGCAGTGAGGCTCGGAGTAATGAAAAACTGTTTTTT
NA | NA | TRBJ2-5 | TRBV29-1 | CSVELSGARVETQYF | TGCAGCGTTGAATTATCGGGGGCCCGCGTGGAGACCCAGTACTTC
NA | once | TRBJ1-2 | TRBV6-6 | CASSYSDTGTGYTF | TGTGCCAGCAGTTACTCGGATACAGGGACCGGCTACACCTTC
NA | NA | TRBJ2-3 | TRBV27 | CASSRGYYTDTQYF | TGTGCCAGCAGTAGAGGCTATTACACAGATACGCAGTATTTT
NA | once | TRBJ1-6 | TRBV19 | CASSMSGSPLHF | TGTGCCAGTAGTATGTCGGGATCACCCCTCCACTTT
TRBD2 | NA | TRBJ2-2 | TRBV19 | CASSIDPPQRDLIIGELFF | TGTGCCAGTAGTATAGATCCCCCCCAGCGGGATCTTATAATCGGGGAGCTGTTTTTT
NA | NA | TRBJ2-1 | TRBV9 | CASRPGPGAEGYNEQFF | TGTGCCAGCCGTCCGGGCCCAGGGGCGGAGGGATACAATGAGCAGTTCTTC
TRBD1 | NA | TRBJ1-5 | TRBV6-1 | CASTTGTAANQPQHF | TGTGCCAGCACTACAGGGACAGCCGCAAATCAGCCCCAGCATTTT
NA | NA | TRBJ2-1 | TRBV28 | CASSPPGPTRGEQFF | TGTGCCAGCAGTCCCCCCGGACCGACGAGGGGTGAGCAGTTCTTC
NA | NA | TRBJ2-3 | TRBV29-1 | CSVGELGKSGDTQYF | TGCAGCGTTGGGGAATTAGGTAAATCAGGCGATACGCAGTATTTT
TRBD1 | NA | TRBJ1-4 | TRBV7-9 | CASSFPTGTYNEKLFF | TGTGCCAGCAGCTTTCCGACAGGGACATATAATGAAAAACTGTTTTTT
NA | NA | TRBJ2-1 | TRBV18 | CASSHFLQGQNEQFF | TGTGCCAGCTCCCACTTTCTCCAGGGGCAGAATGAGCAGTTCTTC
TRBD1 | NA | TRBJ1-2 | TRBV5-1 | CASSQRTGKEGYTF | TGCGCCAGCAGCCAAAGGACAGGGAAGGAGGGCTACACCTTC
TRBD2 | NA | TRBJ2-7 | TRBV6-1 | CASSGAGGEYF | TGTGCCAGCAGTGGGGCGGGGGGTGAGTACTTC
NA | NA | TRBJ2-7 | TRBV2 | CASSEGTRRPSDEQYF | TGTGCTAGCAGTGAAGGTACCAGACGACCCTCGGACGAGCAGTACTTC
TRBD2 | NA | TRBJ2-3 | TRBV27 | CASSLSRLAGGKDTQYF | TGTGCCAGCAGTTTATCGAGGCTAGCGGGGGGCAAAGATACGCAGTATTTT
TRBD1 | NA | TRBJ1-1 | TRBV2 | CASRPRQGALHTEAFF | TGTGCCAGCAGGCCGAGACAGGGGGCGTTACACACTGAAGCTTTCTTT
NA | once | TRBJ1-2 | TRBV9 | CASTPESQISYGYTF | TGTGCCAGCACACCCGAATCACAGATATCCTATGGCTACACCTTC
NA | NA | TRBJ1-2 | TRBV5-6 | CASSLASTRNYGYTF | TGTGCCAGCAGCTTGGCCTCGACGAGAAACTATGGCTACACCTTC
NA | few | TRBJ2-7 | TRBV28 | CASSLNYEQYF | TGTGCCAGCAGTCTAAACTACGAGCAGTACTTC
TRBD1 | NA | TRBJ1-5 | TRBV10-3 | CATAGTGINQPQHF | TGTGCCACCGCCGGGACAGGGATCAATCAGCCCCAGCATTTT
NA | NA | TRBJ2-7 | TRBV28 | CASSYLMAGSSYEQYF | TGTGCCAGCAGTTACCTCATGGCGGGAAGCTCCTACGAGCAGTACTTC
NA | NA | TRBJ1-3 | TRBV5-1 | CASSVGHRDGPSGNTIYF | TGCGCCAGCAGCGTGGGACACCGGGACGGTCCCTCTGGAAACACCATATATTTT
TRBD2 | NA | TRBJ2-2 | TRBV9 | CASSVVSGRATGELFF | TGTGCCAGCAGCGTAGTTAGCGGGAGGGCCACCGGGGAGCTGTTTTTT
NA | NA | TRBJ2-7 | TRBV6-1 | CASSLEVTSSYEQYF | TGTGCCAGCAGTCTGGAGGTGACATCCTCCTACGAGCAGTACTTC
TRBD2 | NA | TRBJ2-3 | TRBV4-2 | CASSQSGRGVGTDTQYF | TGTGCCAGCAGCCAATCAGGCCGGGGGGTGGGCACAGATACGCAGTATTTT
TRBD2 | NA | TRBJ2-1 | TRBV5-1 | CASRELAGVVDEQFF | TGCGCCAGCAGGGAACTAGCGGGAGTAGTCGATGAGCAGTTCTTC
NA | NA | TRBJ2-3 | TRBV7-9 | CASSHPDGRTDTQYF | TGTGCCAGCAGCCATCCCGACGGACGCACAGATACGCAGTATTTT
TRBD1 | NA | TRBJ1-2 | TRBV4-1 | CASSQVGTGSYYGYTF | TGCGCCAGCAGCCAAGTCGGGACAGGGAGTTACTATGGCTACACCTTC
NA | NA | TRBJ2-5 | TRBV27 | CASSFYQETQYF | TGTGCCAGCAGTTTTTACCAAGAGACCCAGTACTTC
TRBD2 | NA | TRBJ2-5 | TRBV5-1 | CASSLELAGARETQYF | TGCGCCAGCAGCTTGGAACTAGCGGGAGCACGGGAGACCCAGTACTTC
TRBD2 | NA | TRBJ2-3 | TRBV7-9 | CASSSPLSGRDADTQYF | TGTGCCAGCAGCTCACCCCTTAGCGGGAGGGACGCAGATACGCAGTATTTT
NA | NA | TRBJ1-1 | TRBV9 | CASSVEQSAEAFF | TGTGCCAGCAGCGTAGAACAGTCCGCTGAAGCTTTCTTT
NA | NA | TRBJ2-3 | TRBV27 | CASIPRWALMADTQYF | TGTGCCAGCATTCCTCGATGGGCCCTGATGGCAGATACGCAGTATTTT
NA | NA | TRBJ2-7 | TRBV28 | CASSFRGTAPSYEQYF | TGTGCCAGCAGTTTCCGGGGAACAGCTCCATCCTACGAGCAGTACTTC
NA | NA | TRBJ2-7 | TRBV28 | CASSLDQVAYEQYF | TGTGCCAGCAGTTTGGACCAGGTGGCCTACGAGCAGTACTTC
NA | NA | TRBJ1-5 | TRBV5-6 | CASSQPGRGYYSNQPQHF | TGTGCCAGCAGCCAACCGGGACGGGGGTATTATAGCAATCAGCCCCAGCATTTT
TRBD1 | NA | TRBJ2-2 | TRBV19 | CASKVRTGWSGELFF | TGTGCCAGTAAAGTAAGGACAGGGTGGTCCGGGGAGCTGTTTTTT
NA | NA | TRBJ2-7 | TRBV7-7 | CASSATGLDSEQYF | TGTGCCAGCAGCGCAACGGGACTCGATTCCGAGCAGTACTTC
NA | NA | TRBJ2-2 | TRBV9 | CGYGGKNTGELFF | TGTGGTTACGGTGGAAAGAACACCGGGGAGCTGTTTTTT
NA | NA | TRBJ1-1 | TRBV7-9 | CASSPHTVQGEAFF | TGTGCCAGCAGCCCTCACACGGTACAGGGTGAAGCTTTCTTT
NA | NA | TRBJ1-1 | TRBV29-1 | CSVVVWGASNTEAFF | TGCAGCGTTGTGGTTTGGGGGGCCTCGAACACTGAAGCTTTCTTT
NA | NA | TRBJ2-6 | TRBV18 | CASSPPHSGANVLTF | TGTGCCAGCTCACCACCACACTCTGGGGCCAACGTCCTGACTTTC
TRBD1 | NA | TRBJ2-2 | TRBV2 | CASSEPTGVAGELFF | TGTGCCAGCAGTGAGCCGACAGGGGTGGCCGGGGAGCTGTTTTTT